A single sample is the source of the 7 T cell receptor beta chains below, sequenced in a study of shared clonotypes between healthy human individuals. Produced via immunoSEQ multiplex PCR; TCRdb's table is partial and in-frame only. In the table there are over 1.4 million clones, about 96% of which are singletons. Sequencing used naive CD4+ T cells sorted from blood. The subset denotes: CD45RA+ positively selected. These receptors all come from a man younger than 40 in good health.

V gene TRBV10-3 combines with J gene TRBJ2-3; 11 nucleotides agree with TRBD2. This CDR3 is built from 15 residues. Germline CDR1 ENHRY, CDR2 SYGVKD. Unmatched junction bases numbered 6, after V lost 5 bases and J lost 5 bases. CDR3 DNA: TGTGCCATCAGTAGTCTAGCGGGAGGAAAAGATACGCAGTATTTT. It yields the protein CAISSLAGGKDTQYF.

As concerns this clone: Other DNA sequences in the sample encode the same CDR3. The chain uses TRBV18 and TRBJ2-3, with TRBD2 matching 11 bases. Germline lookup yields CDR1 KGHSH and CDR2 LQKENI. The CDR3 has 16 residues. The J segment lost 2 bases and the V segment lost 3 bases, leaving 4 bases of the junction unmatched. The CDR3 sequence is CASSPGTSGYTDTQYF. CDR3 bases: TGTGCCAGCTCACCCGGGACTAGCGGCTACACAGATACGCAGTATTTT.

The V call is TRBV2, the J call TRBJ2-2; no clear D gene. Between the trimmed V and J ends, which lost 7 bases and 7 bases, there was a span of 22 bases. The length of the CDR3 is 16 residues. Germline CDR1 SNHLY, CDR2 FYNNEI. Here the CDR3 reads CASTEGKFGFSGELFF. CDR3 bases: TGTGCCAGCACCGAAGGGAAGTTTGGCTTTAGCGGGGAGCTGTTTTTT.

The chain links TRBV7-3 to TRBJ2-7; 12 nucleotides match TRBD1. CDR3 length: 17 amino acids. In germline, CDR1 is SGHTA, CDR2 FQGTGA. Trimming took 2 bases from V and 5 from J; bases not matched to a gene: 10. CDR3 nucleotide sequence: TGTGCCAGCAGCTTACAACCCCCCGGGACAGGGGGCGACGAGCAGTACTTC. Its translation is CASSLQPPGTGGDEQYF. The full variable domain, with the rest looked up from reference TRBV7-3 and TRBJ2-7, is GAGVSQTPSNKVTEKGKYVELRCDPISGHTALYWYRQSLGQGPEFLIYFQGTGAADDSGLPNDRFFAVRPEGSVSTLKIQRTERGDSAVYLCASSLQPPGTGGDEQYFGPGTRLTVT.

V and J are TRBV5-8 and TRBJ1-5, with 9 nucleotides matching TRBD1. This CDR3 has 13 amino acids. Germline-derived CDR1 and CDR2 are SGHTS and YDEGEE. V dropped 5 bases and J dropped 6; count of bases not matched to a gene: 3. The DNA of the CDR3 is TGTGCCAGCAGGTGGGACAGGGTTCAGCCCCAGCATTTT. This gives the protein CASRWDRVQPQHF.

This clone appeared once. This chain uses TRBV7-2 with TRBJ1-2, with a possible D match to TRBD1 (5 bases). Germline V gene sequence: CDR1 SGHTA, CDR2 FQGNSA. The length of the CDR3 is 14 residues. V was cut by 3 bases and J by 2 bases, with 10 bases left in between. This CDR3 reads CASSFGGVNYGYTF. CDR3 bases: TGTGCCAGCAGCTTCGGGGGGGTAAACTATGGCTACACCTTC. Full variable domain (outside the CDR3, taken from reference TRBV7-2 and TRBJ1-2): GAGVSQSPSNKVTEKGKDVELRCDPISGHTALYWYRQSLGQGLEFLIYFQGNSAPDKSGLPSDRFSAERTGGSVSTLTIQRTQQEDSAVYLCASSFGGVNYGYTFGSGTRLTVV.

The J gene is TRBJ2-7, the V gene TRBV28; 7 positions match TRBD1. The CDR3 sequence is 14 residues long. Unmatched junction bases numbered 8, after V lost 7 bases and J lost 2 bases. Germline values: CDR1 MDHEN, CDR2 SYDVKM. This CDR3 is CASISPGGTYEQYF. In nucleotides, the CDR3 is TGTGCCAGCATATCGCCAGGGGGAACCTACGAGCAGTACTTC.